This T cell receptor (beta chain) was found in a study of T-cell memory formation after mild COVID-19. Study-wide background: For the most part, TCR clusters were specific to one donor. Findings and caveats of the study: CD8+ contracting clones occupied EMRA, while CD4+ ones occupied mainly CM and EM. The study detected some responding clones in pre-infection memory, suggesting cross-reactive memory joined.

One entry per CDR3 protein results from TCRdb running MiXCR on the 5' RACE reads. The repertoire includes roughly 610,000 distinct CDR3 sequences, 15% to 20% of them detected once, and just over 8% sits in the top ten. About this clonotype: Its antigen is undetermined.

This CDR3 is 15 amino acids long. V gave up 2 bases and J gave up 9 bases; unmatched junction bases: 6. CDR1 is KGHSH, CDR2 LQKENI, per germline. The sample was PBMCs or a T cell subset sorted from them (not recorded which). The receptor comes from an adult woman who had mild COVID-19 (a few samples of this study predate the infection). Cell type and time point are not known. V usage is TRBV18 and J usage is TRBJ2-1, with TRBD2 matching 11 bases. The CDR3 region has the DNA TGTGCCAGCTCACCATCGCTAGCGGGGGGAGGTGAGCAGTTCTTC. It specifies CASSPSLAGGGEQFF.